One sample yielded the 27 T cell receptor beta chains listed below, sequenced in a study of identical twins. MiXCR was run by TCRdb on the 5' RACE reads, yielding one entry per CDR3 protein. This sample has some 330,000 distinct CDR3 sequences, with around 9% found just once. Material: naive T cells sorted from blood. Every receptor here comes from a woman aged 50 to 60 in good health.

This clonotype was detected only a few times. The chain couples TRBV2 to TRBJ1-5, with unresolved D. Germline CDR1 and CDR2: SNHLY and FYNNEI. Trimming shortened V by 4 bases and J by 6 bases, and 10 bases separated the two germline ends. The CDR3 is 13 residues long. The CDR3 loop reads CASSGEAVQPQHF. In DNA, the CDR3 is TGTGCCAGCAGTGGTGAGGCCGTTCAGCCCCAGCATTTT.

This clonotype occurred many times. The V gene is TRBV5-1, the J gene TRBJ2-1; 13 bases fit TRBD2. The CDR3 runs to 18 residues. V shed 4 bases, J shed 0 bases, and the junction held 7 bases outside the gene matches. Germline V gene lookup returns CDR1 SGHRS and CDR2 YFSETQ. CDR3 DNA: TGCGCCAGCAGCGGGGGACTAGCGGGGCGGAGCTCCTACAATGAGCAGTTCTTC. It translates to CASSGGLAGRSSYNEQFF.

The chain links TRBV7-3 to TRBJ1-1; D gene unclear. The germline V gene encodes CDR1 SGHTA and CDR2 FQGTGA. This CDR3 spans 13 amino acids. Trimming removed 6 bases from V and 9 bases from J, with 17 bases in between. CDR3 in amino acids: CASSFDPSWKAFF. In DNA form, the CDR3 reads TGTGCCAGCAGTTTCGACCCCTCGTGGAAAGCTTTCTTT.

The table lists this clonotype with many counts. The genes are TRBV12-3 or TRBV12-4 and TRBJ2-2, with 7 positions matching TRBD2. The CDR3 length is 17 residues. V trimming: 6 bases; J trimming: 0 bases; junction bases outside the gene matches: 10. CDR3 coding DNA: TGTGCCAGCAGCCAACGGGCCAGCGGGACGAACACCGGGGAGCTGTTTTTT. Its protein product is CASSQRASGTNTGELFF.

The CDR3 DNA is TGCGCCAGCAGCTTAGCGGGAGGAATCAATGAGCAGTTCTTC. This encodes CASSLAGGINEQFF. This chain joins TRBV5-1 and TRBJ2-1, with TRBD2 matching over 9 bases. Germline assignment: CDR1 SGHRS and CDR2 YFSETQ. The ends lost 2 bases at V and 6 bases at J; junction bases unmatched: 3. The CDR3 loop spans 14 amino acids.

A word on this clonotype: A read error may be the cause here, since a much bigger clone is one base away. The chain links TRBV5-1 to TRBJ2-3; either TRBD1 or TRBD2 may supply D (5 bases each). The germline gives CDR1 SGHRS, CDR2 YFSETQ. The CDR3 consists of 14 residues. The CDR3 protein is CACSLGDTTDTQYF. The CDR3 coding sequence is TGCGCCTGCAGCTTGGGGGATACCACAGATACGCAGTATTTT.

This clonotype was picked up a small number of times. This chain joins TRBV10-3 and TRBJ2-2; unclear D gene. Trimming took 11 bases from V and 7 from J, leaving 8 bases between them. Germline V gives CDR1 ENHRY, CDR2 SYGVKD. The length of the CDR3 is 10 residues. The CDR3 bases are TGTGCCGCCGGCTTCGGGGAGCTGTTTTTT. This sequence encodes CAAGFGELFF.

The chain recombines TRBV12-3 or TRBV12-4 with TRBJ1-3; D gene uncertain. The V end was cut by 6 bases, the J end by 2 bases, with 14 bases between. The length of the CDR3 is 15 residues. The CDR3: CASSPTPGPGNTIYF. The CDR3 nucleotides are TGTGCCAGCAGCCCCACCCCTGGCCCTGGAAACACCATATATTTT.

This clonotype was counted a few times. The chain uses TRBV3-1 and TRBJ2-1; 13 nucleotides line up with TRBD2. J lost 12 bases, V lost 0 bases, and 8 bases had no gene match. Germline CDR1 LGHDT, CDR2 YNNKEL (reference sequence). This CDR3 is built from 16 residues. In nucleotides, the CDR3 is TGTGCCAGCAGCCAAGACAGGACTAGCGGGAGTAGGGGGCAGTTCTTC. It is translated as CASSQDRTSGSRGQFF.

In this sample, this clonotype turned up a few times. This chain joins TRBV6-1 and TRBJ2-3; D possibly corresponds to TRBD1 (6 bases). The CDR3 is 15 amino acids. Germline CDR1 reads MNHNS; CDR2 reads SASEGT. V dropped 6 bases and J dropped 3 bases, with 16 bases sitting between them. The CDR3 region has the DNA TGTGCCAGCAGCCAAGGGACAACCGGAACAGATACGCAGTATTTT. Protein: CASSQGTTGTDTQYF.

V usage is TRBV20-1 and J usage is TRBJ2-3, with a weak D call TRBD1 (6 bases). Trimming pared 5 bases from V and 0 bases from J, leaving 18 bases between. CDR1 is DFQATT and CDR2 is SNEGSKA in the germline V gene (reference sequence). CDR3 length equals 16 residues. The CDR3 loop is CSAAPWGRRSTDTQYF. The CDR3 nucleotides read TGCAGTGCTGCCCCATGGGGGCGCCGAAGCACAGATACGCAGTATTTT.

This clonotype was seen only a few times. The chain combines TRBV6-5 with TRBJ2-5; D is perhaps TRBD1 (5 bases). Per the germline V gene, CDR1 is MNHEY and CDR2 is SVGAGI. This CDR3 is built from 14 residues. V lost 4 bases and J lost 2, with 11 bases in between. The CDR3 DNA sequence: TGTGCCAGCAGTTTCCAGGGTGGGCAAGAGACCCAGTACTTC. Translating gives CASSFQGGQETQYF.

The CDR3 DNA is TGTGCCAGCAAATCGGGGGGATACGAGCAGTACTTC. This gives the protein CASKSGGYEQYF. This chain joins TRBV7-2 and TRBJ2-7; 7 positions match TRBD2. The germline V gene has CDR1 SGHTA and CDR2 FQGNSA. The CDR3 has 12 amino acids. The V segment lost 7 bases and the J segment 4 bases; nucleotides outside the gene matches: 4. The variable domain in full, completed from reference TRBV7-2 and TRBJ2-7, reads GAGVSQSPSNKVTEKGKDVELRCDPISGHTALYWYRQSLGQGLEFLIYFQGNSAPDKSGLPSDRFSAERTGGSVSTLTIQRTQQEDSAVYLCASKSGGYEQYFGPGTRLTVT.

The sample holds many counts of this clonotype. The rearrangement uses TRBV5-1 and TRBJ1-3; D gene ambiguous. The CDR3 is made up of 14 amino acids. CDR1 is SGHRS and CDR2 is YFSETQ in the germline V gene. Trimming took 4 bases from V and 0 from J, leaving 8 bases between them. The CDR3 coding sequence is TGCGCCAGCAGCGACCCGAGCTCTGGAAACACCATATATTTT. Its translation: CASSDPSSGNTIYF.

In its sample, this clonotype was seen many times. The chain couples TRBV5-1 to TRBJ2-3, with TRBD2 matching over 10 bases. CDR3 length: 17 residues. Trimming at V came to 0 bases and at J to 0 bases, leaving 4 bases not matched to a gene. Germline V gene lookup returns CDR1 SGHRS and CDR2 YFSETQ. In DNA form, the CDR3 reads TGCGCCAGCAGCTTGGAAGGACTAGCGGTCAGCACAGATACGCAGTATTTT. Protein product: CASSLEGLAVSTDTQYF.

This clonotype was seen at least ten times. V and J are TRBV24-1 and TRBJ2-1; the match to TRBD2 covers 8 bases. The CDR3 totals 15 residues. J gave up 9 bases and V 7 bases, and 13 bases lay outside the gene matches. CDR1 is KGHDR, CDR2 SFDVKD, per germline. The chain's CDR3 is CATSLPGLVEGEQFF. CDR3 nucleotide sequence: TGTGCCACCAGCTTACCGGGACTAGTCGAGGGTGAGCAGTTCTTC.

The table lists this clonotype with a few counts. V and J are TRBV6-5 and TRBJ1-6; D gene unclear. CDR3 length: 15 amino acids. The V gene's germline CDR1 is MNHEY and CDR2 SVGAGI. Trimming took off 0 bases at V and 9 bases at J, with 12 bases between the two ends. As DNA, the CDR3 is TGTGCCAGCAGTTACTCGCGAACAGCCGGTTCACCCCTCCACTTT. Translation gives CASSYSRTAGSPLHF.

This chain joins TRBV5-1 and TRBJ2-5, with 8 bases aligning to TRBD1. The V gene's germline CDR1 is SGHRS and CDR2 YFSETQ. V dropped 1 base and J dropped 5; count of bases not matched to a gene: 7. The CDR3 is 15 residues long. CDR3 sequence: CASSLMWTGTETQYF. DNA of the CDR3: TGCGCCAGCAGCTTGATGTGGACAGGGACGGAGACCCAGTACTTC.

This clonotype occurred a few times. As DNA, the CDR3 is TGTGCCAGCAGCGAAAGCGACTACCGGGGCAATGAGCAGTTCTTC. Its protein is CASSESDYRGNEQFF. The chain links TRBV7-3 to TRBJ2-1, with D possibly being TRBD2 (5 bases). V lost 5 bases to trimming and J lost 6 bases, with 17 bases between them. This CDR3 is built from 15 residues. Germline CDR1 and CDR2: SGHTA and FQGTGA.

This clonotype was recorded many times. The CDR3 is CSATPSGRLETQYF. Written as DNA, the CDR3 is TGCAGTGCGACTCCTAGCGGGAGGTTGGAGACCCAGTACTTC. The chain carries TRBV20-1 and TRBJ2-5, with TRBD2 identical over 11 bases. The CDR3 totals 14 residues. Germline trimming cut 6 bases from V and 5 bases from J; bases unmatched to any gene: 8. Germline V gene sequence: CDR1 DFQATT, CDR2 SNEGSKA (reference sequence).

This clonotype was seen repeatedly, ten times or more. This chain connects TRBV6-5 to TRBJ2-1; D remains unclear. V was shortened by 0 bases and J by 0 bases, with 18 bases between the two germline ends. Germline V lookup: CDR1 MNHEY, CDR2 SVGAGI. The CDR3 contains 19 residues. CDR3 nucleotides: TGTGCCAGCAGTTACTCGATGTATGAGCCAGCGAGCTCCTACAATGAGCAGTTCTTC. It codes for CASSYSMYEPASSYNEQFF.

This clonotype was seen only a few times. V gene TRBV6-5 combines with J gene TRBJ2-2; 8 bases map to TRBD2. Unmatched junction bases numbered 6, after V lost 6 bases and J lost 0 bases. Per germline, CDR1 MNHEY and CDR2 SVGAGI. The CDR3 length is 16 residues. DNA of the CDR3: TGTGCCAGCAGCCTTGATAGCGGGGCGAACACCGGGGAGCTGTTTTTT. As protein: CASSLDSGANTGELFF.

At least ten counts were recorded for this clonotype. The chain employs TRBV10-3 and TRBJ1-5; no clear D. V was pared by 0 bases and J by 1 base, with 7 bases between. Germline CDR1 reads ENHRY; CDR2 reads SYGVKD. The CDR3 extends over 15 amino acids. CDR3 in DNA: TGTGCCATCAGTGAGTCTTCGGCCAGCAATCAGCCCCAGCATTTT. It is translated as CAISESSASNQPQHF.

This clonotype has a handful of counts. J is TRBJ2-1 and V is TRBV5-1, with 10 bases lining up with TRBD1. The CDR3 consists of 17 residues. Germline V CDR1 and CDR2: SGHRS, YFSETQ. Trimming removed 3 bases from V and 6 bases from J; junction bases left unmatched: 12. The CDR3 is CASSSHPRQGAGNEQFF. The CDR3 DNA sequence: TGCGCCAGCAGCTCCCACCCTCGACAGGGGGCGGGCAATGAGCAGTTCTTC.

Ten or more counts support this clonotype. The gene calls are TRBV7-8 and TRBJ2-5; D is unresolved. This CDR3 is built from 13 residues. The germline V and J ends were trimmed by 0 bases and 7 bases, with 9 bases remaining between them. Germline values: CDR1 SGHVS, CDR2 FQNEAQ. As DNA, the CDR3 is TGTGCCAGCAGCTTAGCCGGGTCGGGGACCCAGTACTTC. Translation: CASSLAGSGTQYF.

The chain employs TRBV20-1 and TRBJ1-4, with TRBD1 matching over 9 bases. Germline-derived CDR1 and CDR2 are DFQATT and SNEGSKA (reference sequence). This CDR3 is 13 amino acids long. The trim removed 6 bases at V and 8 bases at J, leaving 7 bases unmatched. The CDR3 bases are TGCAGTGCCGCCGGGACAGGGCGCGAAAAACTGTTTTTT. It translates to CSAAGTGREKLFF.

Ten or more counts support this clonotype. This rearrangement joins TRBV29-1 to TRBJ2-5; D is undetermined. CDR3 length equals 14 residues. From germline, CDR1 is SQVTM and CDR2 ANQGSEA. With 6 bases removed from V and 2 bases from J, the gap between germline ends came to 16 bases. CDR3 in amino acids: CSVASARSQETQYF. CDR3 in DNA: TGCAGCGTCGCGTCGGCCAGGTCTCAAGAGACCCAGTACTTC.